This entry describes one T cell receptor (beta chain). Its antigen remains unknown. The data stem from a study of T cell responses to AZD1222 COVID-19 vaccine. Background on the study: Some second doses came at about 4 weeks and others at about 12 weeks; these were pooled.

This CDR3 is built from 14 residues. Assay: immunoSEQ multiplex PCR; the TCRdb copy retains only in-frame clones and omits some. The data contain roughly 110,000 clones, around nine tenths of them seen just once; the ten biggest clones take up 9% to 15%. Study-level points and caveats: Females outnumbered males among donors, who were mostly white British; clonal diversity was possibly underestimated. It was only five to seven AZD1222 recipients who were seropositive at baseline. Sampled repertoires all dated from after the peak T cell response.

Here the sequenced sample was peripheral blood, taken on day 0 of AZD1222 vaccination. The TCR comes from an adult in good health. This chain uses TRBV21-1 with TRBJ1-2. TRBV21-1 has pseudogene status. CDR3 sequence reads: CASSQGATNYGYTF. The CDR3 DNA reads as TGTGCCAGCAGCCAAGGAGCAACTAACTATGGCTACACCTTC.